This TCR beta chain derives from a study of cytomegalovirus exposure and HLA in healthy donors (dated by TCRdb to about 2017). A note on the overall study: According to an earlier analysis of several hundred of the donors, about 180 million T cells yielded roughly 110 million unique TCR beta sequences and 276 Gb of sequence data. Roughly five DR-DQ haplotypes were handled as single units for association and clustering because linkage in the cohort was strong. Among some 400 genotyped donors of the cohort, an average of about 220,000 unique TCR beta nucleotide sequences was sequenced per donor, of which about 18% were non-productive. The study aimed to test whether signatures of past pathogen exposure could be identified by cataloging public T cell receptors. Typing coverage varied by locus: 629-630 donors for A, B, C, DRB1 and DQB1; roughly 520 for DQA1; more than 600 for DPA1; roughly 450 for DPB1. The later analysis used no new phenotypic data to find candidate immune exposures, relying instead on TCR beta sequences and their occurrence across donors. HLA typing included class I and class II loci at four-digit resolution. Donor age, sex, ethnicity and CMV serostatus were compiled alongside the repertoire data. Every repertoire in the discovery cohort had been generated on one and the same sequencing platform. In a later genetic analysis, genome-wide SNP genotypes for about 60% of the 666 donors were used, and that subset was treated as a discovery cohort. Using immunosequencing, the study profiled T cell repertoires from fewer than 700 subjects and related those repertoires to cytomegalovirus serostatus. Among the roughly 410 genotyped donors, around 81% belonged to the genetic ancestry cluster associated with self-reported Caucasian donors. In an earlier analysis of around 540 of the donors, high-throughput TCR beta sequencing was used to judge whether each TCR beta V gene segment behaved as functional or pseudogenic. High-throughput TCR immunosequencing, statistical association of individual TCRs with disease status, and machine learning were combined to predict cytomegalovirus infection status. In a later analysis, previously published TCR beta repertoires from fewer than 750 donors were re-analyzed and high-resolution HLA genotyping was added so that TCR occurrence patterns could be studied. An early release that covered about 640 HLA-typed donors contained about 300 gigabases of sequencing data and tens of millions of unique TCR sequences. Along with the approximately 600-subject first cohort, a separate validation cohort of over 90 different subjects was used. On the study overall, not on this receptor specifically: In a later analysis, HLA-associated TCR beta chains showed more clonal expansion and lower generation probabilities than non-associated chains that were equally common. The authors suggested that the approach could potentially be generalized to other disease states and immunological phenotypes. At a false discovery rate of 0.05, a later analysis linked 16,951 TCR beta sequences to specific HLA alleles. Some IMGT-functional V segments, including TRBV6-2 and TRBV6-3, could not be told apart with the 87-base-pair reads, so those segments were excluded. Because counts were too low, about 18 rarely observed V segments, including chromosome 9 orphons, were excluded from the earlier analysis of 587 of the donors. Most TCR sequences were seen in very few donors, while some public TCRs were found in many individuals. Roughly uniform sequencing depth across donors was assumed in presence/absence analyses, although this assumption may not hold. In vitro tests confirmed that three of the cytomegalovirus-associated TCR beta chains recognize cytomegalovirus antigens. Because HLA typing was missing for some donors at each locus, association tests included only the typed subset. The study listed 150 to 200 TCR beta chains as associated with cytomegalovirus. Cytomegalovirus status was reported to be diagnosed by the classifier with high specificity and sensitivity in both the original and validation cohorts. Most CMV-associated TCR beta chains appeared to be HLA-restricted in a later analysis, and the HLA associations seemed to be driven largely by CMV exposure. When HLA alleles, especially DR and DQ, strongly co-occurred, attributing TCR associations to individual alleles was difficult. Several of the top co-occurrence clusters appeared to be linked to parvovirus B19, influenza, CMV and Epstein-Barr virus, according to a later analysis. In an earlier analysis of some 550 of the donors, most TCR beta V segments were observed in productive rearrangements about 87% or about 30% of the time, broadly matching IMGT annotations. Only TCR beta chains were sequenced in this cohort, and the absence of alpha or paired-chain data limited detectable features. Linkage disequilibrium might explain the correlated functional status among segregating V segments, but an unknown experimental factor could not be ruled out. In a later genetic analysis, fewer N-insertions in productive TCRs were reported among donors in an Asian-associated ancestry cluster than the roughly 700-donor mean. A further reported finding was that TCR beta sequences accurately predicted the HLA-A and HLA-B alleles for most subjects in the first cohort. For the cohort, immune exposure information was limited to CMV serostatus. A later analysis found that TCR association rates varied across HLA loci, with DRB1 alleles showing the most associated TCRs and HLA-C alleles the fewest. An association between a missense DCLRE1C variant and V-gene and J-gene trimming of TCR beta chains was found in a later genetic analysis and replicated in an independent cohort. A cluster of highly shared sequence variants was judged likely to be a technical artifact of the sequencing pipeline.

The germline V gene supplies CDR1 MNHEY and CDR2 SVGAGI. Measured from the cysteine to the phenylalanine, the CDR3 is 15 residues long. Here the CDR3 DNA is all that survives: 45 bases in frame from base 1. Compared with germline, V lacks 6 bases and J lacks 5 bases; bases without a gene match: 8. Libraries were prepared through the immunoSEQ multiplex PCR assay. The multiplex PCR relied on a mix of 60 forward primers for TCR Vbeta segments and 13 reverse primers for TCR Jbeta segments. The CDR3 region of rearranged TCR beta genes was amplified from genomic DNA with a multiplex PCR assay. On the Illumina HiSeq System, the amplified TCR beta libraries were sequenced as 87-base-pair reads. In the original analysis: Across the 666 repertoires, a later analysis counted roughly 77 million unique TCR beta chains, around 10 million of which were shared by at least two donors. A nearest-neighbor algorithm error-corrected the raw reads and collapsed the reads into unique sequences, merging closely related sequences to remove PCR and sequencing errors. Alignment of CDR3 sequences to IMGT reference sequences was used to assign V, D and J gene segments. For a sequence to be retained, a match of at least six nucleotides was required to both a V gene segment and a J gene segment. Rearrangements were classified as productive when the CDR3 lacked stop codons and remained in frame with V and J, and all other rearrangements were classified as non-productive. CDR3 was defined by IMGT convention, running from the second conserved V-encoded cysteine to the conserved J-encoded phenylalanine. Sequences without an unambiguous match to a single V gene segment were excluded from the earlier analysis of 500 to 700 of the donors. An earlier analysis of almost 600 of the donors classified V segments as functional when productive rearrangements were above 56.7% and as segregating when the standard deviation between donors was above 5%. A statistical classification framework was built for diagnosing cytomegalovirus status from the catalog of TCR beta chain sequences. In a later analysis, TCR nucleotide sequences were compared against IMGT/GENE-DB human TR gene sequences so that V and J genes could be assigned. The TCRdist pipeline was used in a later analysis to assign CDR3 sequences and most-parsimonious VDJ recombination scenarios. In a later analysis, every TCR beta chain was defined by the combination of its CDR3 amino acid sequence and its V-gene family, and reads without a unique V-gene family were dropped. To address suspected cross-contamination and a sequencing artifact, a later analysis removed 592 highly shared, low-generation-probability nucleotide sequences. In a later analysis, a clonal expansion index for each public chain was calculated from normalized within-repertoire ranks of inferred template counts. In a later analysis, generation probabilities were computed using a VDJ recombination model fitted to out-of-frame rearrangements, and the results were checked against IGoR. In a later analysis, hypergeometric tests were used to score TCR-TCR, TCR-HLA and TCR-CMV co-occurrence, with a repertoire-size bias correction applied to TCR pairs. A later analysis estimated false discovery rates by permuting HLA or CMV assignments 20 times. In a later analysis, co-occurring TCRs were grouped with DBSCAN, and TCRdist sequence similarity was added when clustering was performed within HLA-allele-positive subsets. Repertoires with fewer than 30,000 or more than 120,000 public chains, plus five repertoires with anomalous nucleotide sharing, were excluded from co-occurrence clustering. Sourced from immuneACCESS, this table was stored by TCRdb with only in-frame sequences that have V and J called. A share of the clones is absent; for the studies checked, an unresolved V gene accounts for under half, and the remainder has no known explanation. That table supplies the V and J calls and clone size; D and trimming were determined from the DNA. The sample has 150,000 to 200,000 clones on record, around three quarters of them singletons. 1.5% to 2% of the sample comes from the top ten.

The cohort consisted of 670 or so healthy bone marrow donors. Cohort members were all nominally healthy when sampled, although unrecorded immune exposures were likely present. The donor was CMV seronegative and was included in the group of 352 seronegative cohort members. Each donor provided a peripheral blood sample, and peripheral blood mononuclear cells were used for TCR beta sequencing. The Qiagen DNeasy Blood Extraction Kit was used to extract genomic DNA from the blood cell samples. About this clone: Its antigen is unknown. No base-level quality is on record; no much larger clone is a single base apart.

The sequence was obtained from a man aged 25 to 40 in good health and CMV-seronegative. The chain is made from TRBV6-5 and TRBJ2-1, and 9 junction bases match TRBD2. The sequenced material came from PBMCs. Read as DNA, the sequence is TGTGCCAGCAGCTCCGGACTAGCGCAGAACAATGAGCAGTTCTTC. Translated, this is CASSSGLAQNNEQFF.